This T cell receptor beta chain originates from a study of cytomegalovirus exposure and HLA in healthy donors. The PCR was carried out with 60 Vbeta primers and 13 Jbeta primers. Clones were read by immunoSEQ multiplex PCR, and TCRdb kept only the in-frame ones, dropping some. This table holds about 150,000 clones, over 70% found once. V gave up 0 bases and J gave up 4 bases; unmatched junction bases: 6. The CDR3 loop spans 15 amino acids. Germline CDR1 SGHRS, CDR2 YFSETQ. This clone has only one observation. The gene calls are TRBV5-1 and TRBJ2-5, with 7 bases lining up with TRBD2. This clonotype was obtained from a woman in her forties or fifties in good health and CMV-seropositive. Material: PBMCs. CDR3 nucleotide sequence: TGCGCCAGCAGCTTGGCTTCTAGCGGAGGAGAGACCCAGTACTTC. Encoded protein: CASSLASSGGETQYF.